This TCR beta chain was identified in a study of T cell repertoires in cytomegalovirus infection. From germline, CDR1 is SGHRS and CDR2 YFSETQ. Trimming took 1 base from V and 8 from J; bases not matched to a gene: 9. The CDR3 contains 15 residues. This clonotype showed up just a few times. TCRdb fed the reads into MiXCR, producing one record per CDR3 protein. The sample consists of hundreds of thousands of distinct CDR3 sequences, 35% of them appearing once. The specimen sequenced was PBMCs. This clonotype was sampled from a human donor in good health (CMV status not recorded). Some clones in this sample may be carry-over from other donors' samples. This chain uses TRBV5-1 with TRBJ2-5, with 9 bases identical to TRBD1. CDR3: CASSLPETGGLTQYF. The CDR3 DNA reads TGCGCCAGCAGCTTGCCTGAGACAGGGGGACTCACCCAGTACTTC.